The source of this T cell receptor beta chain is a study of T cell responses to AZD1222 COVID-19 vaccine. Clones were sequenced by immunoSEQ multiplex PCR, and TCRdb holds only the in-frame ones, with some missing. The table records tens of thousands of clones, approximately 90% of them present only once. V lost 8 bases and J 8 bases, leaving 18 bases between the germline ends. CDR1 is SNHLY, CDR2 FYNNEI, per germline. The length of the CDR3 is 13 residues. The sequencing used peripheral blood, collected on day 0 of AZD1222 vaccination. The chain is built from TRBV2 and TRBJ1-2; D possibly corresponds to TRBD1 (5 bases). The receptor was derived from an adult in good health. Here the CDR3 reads CASGGVGVRGYTF. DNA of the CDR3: TGTGCCAGCGGTGGAGTAGGGGTCCGAGGCTACACCTTC.